This T cell receptor (beta chain) is drawn from a study of blood T cell repertoires in COVID-19. Overall study context: COVID-19 samples collected from the United States, Italy and Spain covered acute and convalescent phases. Sources were T cells, B-cell-depleted T cells, or PBMCs; the material itself was cDNA or gDNA.

This CDR3 has 15 residues. CDR1 and CDR2 (germline): LNHDA, SQIVND (reference sequence). The V segment lost 4 bases and the J segment 2 bases; nucleotides outside the gene matches: 5. As originally analysed: How many nucleated cells were present was estimated from reference gene primer amplification. TCRdb keeps only in-frame clones here, not all; method: immunoSEQ multiplex PCR. V, J and clone size are taken as reported in that table, and D and trimming were inferred from the DNA itself. The sample has roughly 93,000 clones; 81% are singletons. This receptor was obtained from a woman of 80 years or more with acute or convalescent COVID-19. The sequenced sample was peripheral blood. The V gene is TRBV19, the J gene TRBJ1-2, with 9 bases that match TRBD1. CDR3 protein: CASSTATGGNYGYTF. The CDR3 DNA follows: TGTGCCAGTAGTACGGCGACAGGGGGGAACTATGGCTACACCTTC.